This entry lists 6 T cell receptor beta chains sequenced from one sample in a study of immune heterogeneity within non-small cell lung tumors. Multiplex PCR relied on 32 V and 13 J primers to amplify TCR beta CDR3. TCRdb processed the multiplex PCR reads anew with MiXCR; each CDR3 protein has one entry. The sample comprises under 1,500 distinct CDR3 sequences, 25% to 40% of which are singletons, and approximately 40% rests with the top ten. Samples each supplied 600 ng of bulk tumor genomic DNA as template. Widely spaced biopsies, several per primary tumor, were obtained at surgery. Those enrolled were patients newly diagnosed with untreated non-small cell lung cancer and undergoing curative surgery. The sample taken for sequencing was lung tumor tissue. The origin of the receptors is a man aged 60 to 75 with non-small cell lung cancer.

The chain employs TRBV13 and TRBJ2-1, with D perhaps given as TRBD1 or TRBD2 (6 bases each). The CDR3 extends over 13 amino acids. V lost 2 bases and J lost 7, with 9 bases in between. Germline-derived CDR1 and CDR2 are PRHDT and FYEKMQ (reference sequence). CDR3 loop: CASSLRRGNEQFF. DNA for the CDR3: TGTGCCAGCAGCTTAAGGAGGGGGAATGAGCAGTTCTTC.

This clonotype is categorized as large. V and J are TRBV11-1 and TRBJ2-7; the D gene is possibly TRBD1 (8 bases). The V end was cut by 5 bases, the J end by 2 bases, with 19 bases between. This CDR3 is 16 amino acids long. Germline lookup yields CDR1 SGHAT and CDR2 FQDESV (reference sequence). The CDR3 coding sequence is TGTGCCAGCAGCCCACACGGACAGGGAGGGACCTACGAGCAGTACTTC. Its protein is CASSPHGQGGTYEQYF.

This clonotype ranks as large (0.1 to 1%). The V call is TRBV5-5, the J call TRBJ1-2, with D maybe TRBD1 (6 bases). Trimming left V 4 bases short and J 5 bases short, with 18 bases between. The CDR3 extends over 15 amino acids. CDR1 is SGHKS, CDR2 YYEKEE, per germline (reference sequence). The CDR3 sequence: CASSVNREALYGYTF. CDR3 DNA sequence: TGTGCCAGCAGCGTAAACAGGGAAGCCCTATATGGCTACACCTTC.

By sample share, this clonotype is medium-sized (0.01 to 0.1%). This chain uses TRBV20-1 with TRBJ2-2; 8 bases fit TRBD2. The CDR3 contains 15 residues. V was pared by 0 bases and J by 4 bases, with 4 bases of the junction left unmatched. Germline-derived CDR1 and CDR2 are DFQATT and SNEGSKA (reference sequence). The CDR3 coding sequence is TGCAGTGCTAGAGATAGGCGGGAGGCCACCGGGGAGCTGTTTTTT. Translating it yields CSARDRREATGELFF.

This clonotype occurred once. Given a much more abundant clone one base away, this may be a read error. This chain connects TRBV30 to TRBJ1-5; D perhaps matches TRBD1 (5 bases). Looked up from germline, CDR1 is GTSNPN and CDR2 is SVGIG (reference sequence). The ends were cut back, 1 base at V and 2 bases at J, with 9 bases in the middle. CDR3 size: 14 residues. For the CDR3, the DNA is TGTGCCTGGAGTGGGGGGGTTTGCAATCAGCCCCAGCATTTT. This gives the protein CAWSGGVCNQPQHF.

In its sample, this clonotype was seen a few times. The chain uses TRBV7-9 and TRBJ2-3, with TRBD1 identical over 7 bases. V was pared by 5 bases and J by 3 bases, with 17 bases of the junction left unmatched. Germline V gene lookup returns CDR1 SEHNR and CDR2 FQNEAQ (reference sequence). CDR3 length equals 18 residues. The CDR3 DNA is TGTGCCAGCAGCCCGAAAGGGGGCAGGGGAATTTCTACAGATACGCAGTATTTT. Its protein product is CASSPKGGRGISTDTQYF.